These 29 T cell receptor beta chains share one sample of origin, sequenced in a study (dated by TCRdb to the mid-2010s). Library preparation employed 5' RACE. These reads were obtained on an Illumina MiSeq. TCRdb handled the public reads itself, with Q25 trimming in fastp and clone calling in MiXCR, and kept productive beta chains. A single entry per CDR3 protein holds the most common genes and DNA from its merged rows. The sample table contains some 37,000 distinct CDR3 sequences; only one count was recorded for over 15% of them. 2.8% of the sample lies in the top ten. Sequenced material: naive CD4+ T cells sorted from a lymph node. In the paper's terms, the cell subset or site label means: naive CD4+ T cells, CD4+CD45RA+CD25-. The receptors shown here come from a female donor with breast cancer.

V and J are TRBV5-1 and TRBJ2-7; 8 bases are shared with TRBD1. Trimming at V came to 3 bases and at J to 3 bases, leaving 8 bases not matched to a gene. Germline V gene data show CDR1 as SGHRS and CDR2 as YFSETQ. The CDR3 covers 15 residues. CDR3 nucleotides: TGCGCCAGCAGCTACCGACAGGGGACGCACTACGAGCAGTACTTC. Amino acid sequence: CASSYRQGTHYEQYF.

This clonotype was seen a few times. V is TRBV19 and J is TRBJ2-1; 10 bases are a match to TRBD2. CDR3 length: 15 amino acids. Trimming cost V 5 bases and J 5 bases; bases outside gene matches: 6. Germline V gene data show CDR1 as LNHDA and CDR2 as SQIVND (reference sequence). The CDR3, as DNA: TGTGCCAGTAGTCATCAGCGGGAGGGCGACAATGAGCAGTTCTTC. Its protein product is CASSHQREGDNEQFF.

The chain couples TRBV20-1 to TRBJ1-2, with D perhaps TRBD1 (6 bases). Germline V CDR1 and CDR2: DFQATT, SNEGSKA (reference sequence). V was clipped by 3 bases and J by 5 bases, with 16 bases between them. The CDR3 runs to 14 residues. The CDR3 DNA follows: TGCAGTGCTAGTCCAGGCAGGGGACATTATGGCTACACCTTC. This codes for CSASPGRGHYGYTF.

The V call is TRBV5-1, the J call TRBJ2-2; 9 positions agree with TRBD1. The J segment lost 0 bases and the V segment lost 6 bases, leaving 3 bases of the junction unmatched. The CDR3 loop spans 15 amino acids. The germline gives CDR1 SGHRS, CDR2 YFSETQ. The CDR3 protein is CASNRDRANTGELFF. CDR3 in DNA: TGCGCCAGCAACCGGGACAGGGCGAACACCGGGGAGCTGTTTTTT.

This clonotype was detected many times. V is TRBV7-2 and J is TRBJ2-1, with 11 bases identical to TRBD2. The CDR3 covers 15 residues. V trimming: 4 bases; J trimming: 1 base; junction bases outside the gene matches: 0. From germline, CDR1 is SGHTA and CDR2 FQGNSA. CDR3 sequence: CASSSSGRSYNEQFF. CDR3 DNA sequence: TGTGCCAGCAGCTCTAGCGGGAGGTCCTACAATGAGCAGTTCTTC.

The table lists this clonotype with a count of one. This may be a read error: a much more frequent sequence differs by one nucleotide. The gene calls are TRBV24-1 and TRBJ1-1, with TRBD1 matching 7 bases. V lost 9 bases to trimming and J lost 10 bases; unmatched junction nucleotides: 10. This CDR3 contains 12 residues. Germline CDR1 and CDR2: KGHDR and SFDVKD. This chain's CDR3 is CATGQGEAGAFF. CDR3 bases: TGTGCCACCGGGCAGGGGGAGGCTGGAGCTTTCTTT.

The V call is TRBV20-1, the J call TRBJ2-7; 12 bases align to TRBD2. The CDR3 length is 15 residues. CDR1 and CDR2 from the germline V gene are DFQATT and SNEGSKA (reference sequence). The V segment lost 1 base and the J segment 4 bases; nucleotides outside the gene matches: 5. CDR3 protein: CSARVLAGGLYEQYF. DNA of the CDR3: TGCAGTGCTAGAGTGCTAGCGGGAGGGCTGTACGAGCAGTACTTC.

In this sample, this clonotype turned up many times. DNA for the CDR3: TGCGCCAGCAGTTCTGAGGGCAGCGCCGGGACTATGTCCTACAATGAGCAGTTCTTC. It is translated as CASSSEGSAGTMSYNEQFF. The chain employs TRBV5-1 and TRBJ2-1; 7 bases align to TRBD2. Germline trimming cut 5 bases from V and 1 base from J; bases unmatched to any gene: 18. The germline gives CDR1 SGHRS, CDR2 YFSETQ. CDR3 length equals 19 residues.

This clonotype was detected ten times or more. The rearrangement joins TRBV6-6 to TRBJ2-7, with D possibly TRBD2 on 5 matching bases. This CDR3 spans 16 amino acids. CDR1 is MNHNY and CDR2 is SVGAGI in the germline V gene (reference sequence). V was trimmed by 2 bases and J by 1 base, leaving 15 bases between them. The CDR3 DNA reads TGTGCCAGCAGTTACAAAAGCGGTAAAGCATCCTACGAGCAGTACTTC. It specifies CASSYKSGKASYEQYF.

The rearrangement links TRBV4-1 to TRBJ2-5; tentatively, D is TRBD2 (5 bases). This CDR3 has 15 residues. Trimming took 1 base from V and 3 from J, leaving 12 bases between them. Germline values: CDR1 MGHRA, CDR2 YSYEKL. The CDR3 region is CASSQGQRTEETQYF. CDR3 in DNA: TGCGCCAGCAGCCAAGGCCAGCGGACGGAAGAGACCCAGTACTTC.

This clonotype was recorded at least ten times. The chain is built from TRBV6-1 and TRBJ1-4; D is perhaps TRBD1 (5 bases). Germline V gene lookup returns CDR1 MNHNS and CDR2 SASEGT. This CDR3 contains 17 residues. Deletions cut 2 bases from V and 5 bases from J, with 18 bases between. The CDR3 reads CASSELLLRRGNEKLFF. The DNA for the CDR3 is TGTGCCAGCAGTGAACTATTATTGAGACGGGGGAATGAAAAACTGTTTTTT.

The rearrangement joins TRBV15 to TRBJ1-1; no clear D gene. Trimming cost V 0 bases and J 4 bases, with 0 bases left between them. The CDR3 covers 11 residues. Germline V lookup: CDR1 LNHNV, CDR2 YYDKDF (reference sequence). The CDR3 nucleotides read TGTGCCACCAGCAGAGACACTGAAGCTTTCTTT. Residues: CATSRDTEAFF.

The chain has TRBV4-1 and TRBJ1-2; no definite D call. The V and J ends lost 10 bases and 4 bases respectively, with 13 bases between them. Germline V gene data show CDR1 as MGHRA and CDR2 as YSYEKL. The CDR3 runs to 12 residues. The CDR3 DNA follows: TGCGCCACCCGAGGGTATAGCTATGGCTACACCTTC. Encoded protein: CATRGYSYGYTF.

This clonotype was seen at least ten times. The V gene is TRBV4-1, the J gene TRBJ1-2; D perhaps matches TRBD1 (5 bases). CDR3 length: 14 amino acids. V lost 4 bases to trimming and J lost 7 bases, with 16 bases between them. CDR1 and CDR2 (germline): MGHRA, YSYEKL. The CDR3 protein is CASSPPTAEGGYTF. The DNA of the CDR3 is TGCGCCAGCAGCCCACCGACAGCCGAGGGTGGCTACACCTTC.

CDR3: CSARTGGDQPQHF. The CDR3, as DNA: TGCAGTGCTAGGACAGGGGGAGATCAGCCCCAGCATTTT. The chain combines TRBV20-1 with TRBJ1-5; 9 nucleotides match TRBD1. Per germline, CDR1 DFQATT and CDR2 SNEGSKA (reference sequence). J lost 5 bases, V lost 3 bases, and 2 bases had no gene match. This CDR3 comprises 13 residues.

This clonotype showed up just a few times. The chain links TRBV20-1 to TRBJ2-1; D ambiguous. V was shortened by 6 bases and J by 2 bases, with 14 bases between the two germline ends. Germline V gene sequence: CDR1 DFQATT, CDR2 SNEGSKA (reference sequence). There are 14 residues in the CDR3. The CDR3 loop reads CSAEPPGTYNEQFF. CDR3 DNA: TGCAGTGCCGAGCCCCCGGGCACCTACAATGAGCAGTTCTTC.

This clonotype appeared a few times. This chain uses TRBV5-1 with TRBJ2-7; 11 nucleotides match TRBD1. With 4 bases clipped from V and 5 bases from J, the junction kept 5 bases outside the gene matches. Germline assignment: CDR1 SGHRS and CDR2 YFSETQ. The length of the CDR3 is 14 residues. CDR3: CASSGGQGAHEQYF. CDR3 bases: TGCGCCAGCAGCGGAGGACAGGGGGCCCACGAGCAGTACTTC.

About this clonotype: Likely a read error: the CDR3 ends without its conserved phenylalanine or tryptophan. CDR3 bases: TGCAGTGCTAGAGAGCAGATTAATCAGCCCCAGCATTTG. It encodes CSAREQINQPQHL. The chain is built from TRBV20-1 and TRBJ1-5; D remains unclear. Looked up from germline, CDR1 is DFQATT and CDR2 is SNEGSKA (reference sequence). This CDR3 region has 13 residues. The V end lost 0 bases, the J end lost 4 bases, and 7 bases lay between the germline ends.

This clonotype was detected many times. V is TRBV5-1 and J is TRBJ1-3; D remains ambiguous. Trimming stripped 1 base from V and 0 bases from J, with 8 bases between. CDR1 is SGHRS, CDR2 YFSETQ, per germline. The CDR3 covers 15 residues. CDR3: CASSLTAYSGNTIYF. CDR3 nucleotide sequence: TGCGCCAGCAGCTTGACAGCCTACTCTGGAAACACCATATATTTT.

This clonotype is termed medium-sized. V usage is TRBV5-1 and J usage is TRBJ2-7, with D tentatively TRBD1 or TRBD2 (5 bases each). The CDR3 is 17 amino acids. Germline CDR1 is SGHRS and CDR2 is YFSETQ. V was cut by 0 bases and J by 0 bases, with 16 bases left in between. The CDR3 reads CASSLESPGRISYEQYF. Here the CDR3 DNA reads TGCGCCAGCAGCTTGGAGTCCCCGGGACGGATCTCCTACGAGCAGTACTTC.

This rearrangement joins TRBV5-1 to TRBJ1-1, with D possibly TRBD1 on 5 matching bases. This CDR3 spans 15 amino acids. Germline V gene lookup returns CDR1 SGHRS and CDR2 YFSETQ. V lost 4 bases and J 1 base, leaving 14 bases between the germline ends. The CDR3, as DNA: TGCGCCAGCAGCCCCCCACGGGGCCCGAACACTGAAGCTTTCTTT. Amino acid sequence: CASSPPRGPNTEAFF.

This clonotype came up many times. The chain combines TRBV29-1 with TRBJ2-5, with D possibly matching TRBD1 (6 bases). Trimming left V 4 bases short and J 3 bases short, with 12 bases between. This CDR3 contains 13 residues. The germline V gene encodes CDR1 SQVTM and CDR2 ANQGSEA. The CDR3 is CSVGDGQKETQYF. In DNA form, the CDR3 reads TGCAGCGTTGGAGACGGACAGAAAGAGACCCAGTACTTC.

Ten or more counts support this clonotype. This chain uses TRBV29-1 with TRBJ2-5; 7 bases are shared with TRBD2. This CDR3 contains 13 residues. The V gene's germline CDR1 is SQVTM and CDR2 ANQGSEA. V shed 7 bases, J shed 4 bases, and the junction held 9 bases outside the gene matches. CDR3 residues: CSAQGRAGETQYF. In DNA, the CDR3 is TGCAGCGCCCAAGGGAGGGCAGGAGAGACCCAGTACTTC.

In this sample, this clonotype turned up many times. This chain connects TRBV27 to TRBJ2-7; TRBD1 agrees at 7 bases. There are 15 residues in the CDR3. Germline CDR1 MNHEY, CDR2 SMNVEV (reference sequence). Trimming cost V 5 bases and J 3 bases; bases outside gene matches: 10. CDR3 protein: CASSSQGQSVYEQYF. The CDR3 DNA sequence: TGTGCCAGCAGTAGCCAGGGACAGTCTGTCTACGAGCAGTACTTC.

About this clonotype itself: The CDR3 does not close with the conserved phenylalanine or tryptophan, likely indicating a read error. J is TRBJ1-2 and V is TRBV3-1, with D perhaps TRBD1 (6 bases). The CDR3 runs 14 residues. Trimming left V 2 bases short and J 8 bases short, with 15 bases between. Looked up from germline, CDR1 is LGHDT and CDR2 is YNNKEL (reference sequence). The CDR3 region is CASSQRWGARGYTS. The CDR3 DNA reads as TGTGCCAGCAGCCAACGGTGGGGGGCGCGCGGCTACACCTCC.

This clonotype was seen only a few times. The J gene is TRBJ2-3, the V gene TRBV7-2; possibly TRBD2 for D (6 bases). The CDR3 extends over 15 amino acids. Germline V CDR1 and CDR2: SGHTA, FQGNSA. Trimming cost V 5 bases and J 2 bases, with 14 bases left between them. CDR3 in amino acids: CASSPAGIYTDTQYF. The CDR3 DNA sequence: TGTGCCAGCAGCCCGGCGGGGATTTACACAGATACGCAGTATTTT.

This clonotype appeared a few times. The CDR3 is CASRETGNTGELFF. The DNA of the CDR3 is TGCGCCAGTAGAGAGACGGGGAACACCGGGGAGCTGTTTTTT. The chain combines TRBV5-1 with TRBJ2-2; D unresolved. Trimming cost V 8 bases and J 1 base, with 12 bases left between them. The germline gives CDR1 SGHRS, CDR2 YFSETQ. The CDR3 consists of 14 residues.

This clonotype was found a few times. DNA of the CDR3: TGTGCCAGCAGCCAAGATCAAGGCGTTGAAGAGACCCAGTACTTC. Amino acids: CASSQDQGVEETQYF. This chain connects TRBV4-2 to TRBJ2-5; no clear D gene. The germline CDR1 and CDR2 sequences are LGHNA and YNFKEQ. Trimming took off 0 bases at V and 3 bases at J, with 11 bases between the two ends. This CDR3 contains 15 residues.

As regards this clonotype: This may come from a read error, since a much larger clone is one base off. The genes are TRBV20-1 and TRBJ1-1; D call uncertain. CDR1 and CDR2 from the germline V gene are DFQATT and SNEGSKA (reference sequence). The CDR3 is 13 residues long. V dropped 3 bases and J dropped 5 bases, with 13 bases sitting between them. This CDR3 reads CSARNGRRTEAFF. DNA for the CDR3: TGCAGTGCTAGGAACGGGAGGAGGACTGAAGCTTTCTTT.